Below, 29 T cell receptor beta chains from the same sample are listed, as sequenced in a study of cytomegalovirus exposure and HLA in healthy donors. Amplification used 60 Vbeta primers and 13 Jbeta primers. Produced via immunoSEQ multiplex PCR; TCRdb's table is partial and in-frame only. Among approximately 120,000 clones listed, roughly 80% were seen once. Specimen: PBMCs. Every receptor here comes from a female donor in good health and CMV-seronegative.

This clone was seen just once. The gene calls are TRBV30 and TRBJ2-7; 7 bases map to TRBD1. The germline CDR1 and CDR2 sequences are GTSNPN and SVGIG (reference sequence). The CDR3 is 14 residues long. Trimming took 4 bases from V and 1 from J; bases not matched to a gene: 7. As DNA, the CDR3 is TGTGCCTGGAACGGTAGGGGGCTTTCCTACGAGCAGTACTTC. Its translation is CAWNGRGLSYEQYF.

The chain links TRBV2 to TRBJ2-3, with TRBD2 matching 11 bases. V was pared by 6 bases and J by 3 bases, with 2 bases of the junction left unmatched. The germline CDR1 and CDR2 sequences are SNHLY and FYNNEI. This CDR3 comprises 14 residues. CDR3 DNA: TGTGCCAGCAGACTAGCGGGGGCGACAGATACGCAGTATTTT. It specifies CASRLAGATDTQYF.

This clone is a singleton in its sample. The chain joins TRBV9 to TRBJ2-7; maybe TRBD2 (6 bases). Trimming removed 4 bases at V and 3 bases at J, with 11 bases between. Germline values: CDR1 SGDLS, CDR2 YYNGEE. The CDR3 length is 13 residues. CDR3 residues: CASSPGLLYEQYF. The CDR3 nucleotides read TGTGCCAGCAGCCCGGGACTCCTCTACGAGCAGTACTTC.

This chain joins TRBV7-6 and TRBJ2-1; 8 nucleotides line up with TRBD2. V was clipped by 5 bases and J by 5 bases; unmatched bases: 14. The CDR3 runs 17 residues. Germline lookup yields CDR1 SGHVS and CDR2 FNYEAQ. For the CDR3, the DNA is TGTGCCAGCAGCCGTGACAAACGGGGGGGCCCCCACAATGAGCAGTTCTTC. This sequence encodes CASSRDKRGGPHNEQFF.

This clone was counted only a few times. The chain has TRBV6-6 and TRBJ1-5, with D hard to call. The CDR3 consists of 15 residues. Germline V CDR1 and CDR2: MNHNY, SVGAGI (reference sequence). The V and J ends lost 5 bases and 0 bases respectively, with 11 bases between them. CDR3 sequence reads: CASSPPGGSNQPQHF. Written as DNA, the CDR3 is TGTGCCAGCAGTCCCCCCGGCGGTAGCAATCAGCCCCAGCATTTT.

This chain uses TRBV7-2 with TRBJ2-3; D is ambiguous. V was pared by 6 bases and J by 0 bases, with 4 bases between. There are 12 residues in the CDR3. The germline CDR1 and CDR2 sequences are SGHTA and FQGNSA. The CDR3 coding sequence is TGTGCCAGCAGAACTAGCACAGATACGCAGTATTTT. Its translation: CASRTSTDTQYF.

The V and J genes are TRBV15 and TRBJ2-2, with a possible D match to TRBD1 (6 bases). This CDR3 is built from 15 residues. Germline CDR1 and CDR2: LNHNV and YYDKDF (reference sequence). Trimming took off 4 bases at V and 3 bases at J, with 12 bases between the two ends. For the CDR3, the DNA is TGTGCCACCAGCACTGGACAGTCCTACACCGGGGAGCTGTTTTTT. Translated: CATSTGQSYTGELFF.

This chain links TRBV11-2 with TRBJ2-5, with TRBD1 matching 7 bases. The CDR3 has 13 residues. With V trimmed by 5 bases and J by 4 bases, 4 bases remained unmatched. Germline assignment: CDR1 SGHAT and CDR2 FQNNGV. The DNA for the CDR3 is TGTGCCAGCAGCGAAGGGGGCGGAGAGACCCAGTACTTC. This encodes CASSEGGGETQYF.

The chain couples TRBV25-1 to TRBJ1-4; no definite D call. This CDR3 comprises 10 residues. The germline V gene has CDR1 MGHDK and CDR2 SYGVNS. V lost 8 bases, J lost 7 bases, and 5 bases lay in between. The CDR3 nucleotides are TGTGCCAGCGAGGGTGAAAAACTGTTTTTT. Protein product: CASEGEKLFF.

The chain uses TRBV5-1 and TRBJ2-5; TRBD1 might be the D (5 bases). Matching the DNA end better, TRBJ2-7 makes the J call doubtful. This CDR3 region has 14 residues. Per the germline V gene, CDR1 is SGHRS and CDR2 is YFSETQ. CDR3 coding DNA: TGCGCCAGCAGAGCTCAATCAACAGGCTACGAGCAGTACTTC. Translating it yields CASRAQSTGYEQYF.

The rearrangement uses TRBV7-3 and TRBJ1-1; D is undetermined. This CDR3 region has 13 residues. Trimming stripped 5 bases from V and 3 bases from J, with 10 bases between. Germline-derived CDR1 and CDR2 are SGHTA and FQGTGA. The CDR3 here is CASSRILDTEAFF. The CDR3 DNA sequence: TGTGCCAGCAGCCGTATCCTCGACACTGAAGCTTTCTTT.

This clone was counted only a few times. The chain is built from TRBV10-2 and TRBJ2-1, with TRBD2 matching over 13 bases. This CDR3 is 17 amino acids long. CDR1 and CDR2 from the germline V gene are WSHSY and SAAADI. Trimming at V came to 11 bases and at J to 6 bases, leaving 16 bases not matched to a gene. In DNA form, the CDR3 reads TGCGCCGCGACCCCGGGACTAGCGGGGCCCATAACCAATGAGCAGTTCTTC. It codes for CAATPGLAGPITNEQFF.

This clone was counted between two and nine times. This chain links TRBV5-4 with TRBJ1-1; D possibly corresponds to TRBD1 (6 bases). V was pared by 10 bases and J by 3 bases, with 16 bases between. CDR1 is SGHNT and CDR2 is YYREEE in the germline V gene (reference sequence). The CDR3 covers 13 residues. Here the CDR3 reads CACHGRTDTEAFF. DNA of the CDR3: TGTGCCTGCCACGGGAGGACAGACACTGAAGCTTTCTTT. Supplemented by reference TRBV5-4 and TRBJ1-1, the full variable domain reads ETGVTQSPTHLIKTRGQQVTLRCSSQSGHNTVSWYQQALGQGPQFIFQYYREEENGRGNFPPRFSGLQFPNYSSELNVNALELDDSALYLCACHGRTDTEAFFGQGTRLTVV.

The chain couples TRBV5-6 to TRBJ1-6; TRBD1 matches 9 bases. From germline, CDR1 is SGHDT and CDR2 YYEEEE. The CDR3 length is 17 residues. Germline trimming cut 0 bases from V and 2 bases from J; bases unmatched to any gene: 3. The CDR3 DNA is TGTGCCAGCAGCTTGGGGGACAGGGACGCCTATAATTCACCCCTCCACTTT. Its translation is CASSLGDRDAYNSPLHF. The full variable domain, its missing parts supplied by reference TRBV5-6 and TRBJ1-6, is DAGVTQSPTHLIKTRGQQVTLRCSPKSGHDTVSWYQQALGQGPQFIFQYYEEEERQRGNFPDRFSGHQFPNYSSELNVNALLLGDSALYLCASSLGDRDAYNSPLHFGNGTRLTVT.

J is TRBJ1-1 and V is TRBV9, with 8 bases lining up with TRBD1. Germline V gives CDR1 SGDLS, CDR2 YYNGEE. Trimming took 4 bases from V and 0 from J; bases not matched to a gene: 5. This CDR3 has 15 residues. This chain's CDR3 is CASSPGQVVNTEAFF. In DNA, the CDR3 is TGTGCCAGCAGCCCGGGACAGGTTGTGAACACTGAAGCTTTCTTT.

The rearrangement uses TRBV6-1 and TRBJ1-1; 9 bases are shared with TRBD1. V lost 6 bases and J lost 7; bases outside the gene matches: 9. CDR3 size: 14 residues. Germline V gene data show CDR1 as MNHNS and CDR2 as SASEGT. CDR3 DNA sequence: TGTGCCAGCAGCGTAGGACAGGGGCAGAGTGAAGCTTTCTTT. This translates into CASSVGQGQSEAFF.

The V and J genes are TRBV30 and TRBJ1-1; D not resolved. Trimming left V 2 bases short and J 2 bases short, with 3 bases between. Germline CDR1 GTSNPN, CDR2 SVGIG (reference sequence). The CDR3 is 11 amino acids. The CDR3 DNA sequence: TGTGCCTGGAGTTATAACACTGAAGCTTTCTTT. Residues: CAWSYNTEAFF.

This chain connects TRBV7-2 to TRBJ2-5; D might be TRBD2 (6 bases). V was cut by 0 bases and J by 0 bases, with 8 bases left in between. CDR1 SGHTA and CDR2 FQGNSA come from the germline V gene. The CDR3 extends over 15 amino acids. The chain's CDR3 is CASSLARGDQETQYF. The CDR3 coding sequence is TGTGCCAGCAGCTTAGCTCGCGGGGACCAAGAGACCCAGTACTTC.

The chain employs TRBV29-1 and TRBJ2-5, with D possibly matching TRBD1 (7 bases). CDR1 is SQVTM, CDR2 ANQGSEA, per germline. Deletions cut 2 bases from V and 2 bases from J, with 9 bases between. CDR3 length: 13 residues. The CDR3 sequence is CSVEQGGQETQYF. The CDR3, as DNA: TGCAGCGTTGAACAGGGGGGACAAGAGACCCAGTACTTC.

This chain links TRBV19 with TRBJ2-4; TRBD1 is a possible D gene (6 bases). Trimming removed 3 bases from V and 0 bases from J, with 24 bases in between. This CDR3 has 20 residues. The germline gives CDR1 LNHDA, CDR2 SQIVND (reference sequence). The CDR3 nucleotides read TGTGCCAGTAGTATTAAAACCGGGACAAATCCGCTTCTAGCCAAAAACATTCAGTACTTC. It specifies CASSIKTGTNPLLAKNIQYF.

CDR3 in amino acids: CAWDQTDSGNTIYF. The DNA of the CDR3 is TGTGCCTGGGACCAGACAGATTCTGGAAACACCATATATTTT. This chain links TRBV30 with TRBJ1-3; TRBD1 might be the D (5 bases). Germline CDR1 and CDR2: GTSNPN and SVGIG (reference sequence). The CDR3 has 14 residues. Trimming removed 5 bases at V and 1 base at J, with 12 bases between.

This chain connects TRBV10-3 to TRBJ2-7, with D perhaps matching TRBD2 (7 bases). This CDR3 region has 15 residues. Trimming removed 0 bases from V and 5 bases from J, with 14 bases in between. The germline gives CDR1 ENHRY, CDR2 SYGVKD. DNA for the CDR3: TGTGCCATCAGTGAGTCGAAGGGGGGGATGGACGAGCAGTACTTC. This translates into CAISESKGGMDEQYF.

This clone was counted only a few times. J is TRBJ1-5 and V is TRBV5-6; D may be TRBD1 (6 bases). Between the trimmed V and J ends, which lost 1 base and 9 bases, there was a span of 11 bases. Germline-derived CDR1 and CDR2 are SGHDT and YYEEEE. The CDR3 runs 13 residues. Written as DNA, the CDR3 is TGTGCCAGCAGCTTGACGGGGACATGGCCCCAGCATTTT. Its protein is CASSLTGTWPQHF. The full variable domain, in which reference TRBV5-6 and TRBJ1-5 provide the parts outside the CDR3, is DAGVTQSPTHLIKTRGQQVTLRCSPKSGHDTVSWYQQALGQGPQFIFQYYEEEERQRGNFPDRFSGHQFPNYSSELNVNALLLGDSALYLCASSLTGTWPQHFGDGTRLSIL.

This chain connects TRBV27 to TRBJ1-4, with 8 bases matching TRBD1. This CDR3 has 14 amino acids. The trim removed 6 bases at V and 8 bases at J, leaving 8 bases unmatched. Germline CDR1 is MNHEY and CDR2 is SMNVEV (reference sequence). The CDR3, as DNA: TGTGCCAGCAGCCCGGGACAGGTTCGGGAAAAACTGTTTTTT. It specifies CASSPGQVREKLFF.

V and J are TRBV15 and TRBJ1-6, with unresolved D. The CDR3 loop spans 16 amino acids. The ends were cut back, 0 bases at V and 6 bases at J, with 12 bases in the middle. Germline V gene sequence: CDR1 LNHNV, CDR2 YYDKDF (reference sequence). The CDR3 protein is CATSRDHVRSNSPLHF. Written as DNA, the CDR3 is TGTGCCACCAGCAGAGATCACGTCAGGTCTAATTCACCCCTCCACTTT.

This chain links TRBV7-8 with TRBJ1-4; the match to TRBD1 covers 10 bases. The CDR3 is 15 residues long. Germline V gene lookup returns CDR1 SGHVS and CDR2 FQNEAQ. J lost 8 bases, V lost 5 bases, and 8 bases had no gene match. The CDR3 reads CASSTTGGEAEKLFF. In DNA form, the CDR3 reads TGTGCCAGCAGCACGACAGGGGGCGAGGCCGAAAAACTGTTTTTT.

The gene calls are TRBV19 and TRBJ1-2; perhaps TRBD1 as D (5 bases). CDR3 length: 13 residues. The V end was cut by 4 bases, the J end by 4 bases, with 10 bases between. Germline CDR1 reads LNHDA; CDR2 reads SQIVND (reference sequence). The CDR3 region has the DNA TGTGCCAGTAGTAGTTCAGGGTTCTATGGCTACACCTTC. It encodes CASSSSGFYGYTF.

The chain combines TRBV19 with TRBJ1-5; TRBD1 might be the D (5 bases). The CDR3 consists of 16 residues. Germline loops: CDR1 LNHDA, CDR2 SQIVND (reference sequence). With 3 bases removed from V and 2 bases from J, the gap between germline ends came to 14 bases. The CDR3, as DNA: TGTGCCAGTAGTATGGGAGGGGTTGCGGGCAATCAGCCCCAGCATTTT. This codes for CASSMGGVAGNQPQHF.

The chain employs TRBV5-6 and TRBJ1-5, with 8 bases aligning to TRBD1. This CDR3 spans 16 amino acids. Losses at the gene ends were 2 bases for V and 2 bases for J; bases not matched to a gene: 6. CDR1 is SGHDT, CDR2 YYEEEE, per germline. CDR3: CASSLTQGARNQPQHF. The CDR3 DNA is TGTGCCAGCAGCTTAACTCAGGGGGCTCGCAATCAGCCCCAGCATTTT.